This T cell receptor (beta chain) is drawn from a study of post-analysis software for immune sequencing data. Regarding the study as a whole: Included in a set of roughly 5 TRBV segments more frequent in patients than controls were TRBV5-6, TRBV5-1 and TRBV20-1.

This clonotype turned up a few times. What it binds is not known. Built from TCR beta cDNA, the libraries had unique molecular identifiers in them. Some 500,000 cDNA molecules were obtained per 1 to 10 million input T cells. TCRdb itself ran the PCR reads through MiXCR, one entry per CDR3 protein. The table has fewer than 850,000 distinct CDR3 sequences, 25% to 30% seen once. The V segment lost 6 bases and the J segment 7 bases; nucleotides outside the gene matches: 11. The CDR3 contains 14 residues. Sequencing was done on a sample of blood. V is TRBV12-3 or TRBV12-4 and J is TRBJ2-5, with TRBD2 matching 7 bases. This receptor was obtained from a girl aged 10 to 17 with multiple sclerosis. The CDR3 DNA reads TGTGCCAGCAGGTCCGGGACTATCGGTTGGACCCAGTACTTC. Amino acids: CASRSGTIGWTQYF.